This passage covers 26 T cell receptor beta chains from one sample sequenced in a study of PD-1 blockade in classical Hodgkin lymphoma. Time point indicated: newly diagnosed, previously untreated cHL patient sample. Negative selection with magnets was how CD8+ T cells were isolated from the thawed PBMCs. TCRdb's copy holds only in-frame clones and misses some; the assay was immunoSEQ multiplex PCR. The sample records 10,000 or so clones, 65% to 90% being singletons. The sequenced sample consisted of CD8+ T cells from blood. The receptors were sampled from a human donor with classical Hodgkin lymphoma.

The chain joins TRBV9 to TRBJ1-1, with D unresolved. The V and J ends lost 0 bases and 7 bases respectively, with 7 bases between them. CDR3 length equals 12 residues. Germline V CDR1 and CDR2: SGDLS, YYNGEE. The CDR3 region is CASSVGDGEAFF. The CDR3 bases are TGTGCCAGCAGCGTAGGAGACGGTGAAGCTTTCTTT.

In the case of this clone: Germline is not matched at one junction end, which may reflect a read error. The chain joins TRBV6-5 to TRBJ1-1, with D possibly matching TRBD1 (6 bases). Germline CDR1 MNHEY, CDR2 SVGAGI. This CDR3 region has 14 residues. CDR3 DNA: TGTGCCAGCACTTACCAGGGAGGGGGACCTGAAGCTTTCTTT. Its protein is CASTYQGGGPEAFF.

The chain employs TRBV2 and TRBJ2-7; no reliable D call. V was shortened by 5 bases and J by 2 bases, with 16 bases between the two germline ends. This CDR3 contains 15 residues. CDR1 SNHLY and CDR2 FYNNEI come from the germline V gene. The CDR3 coding sequence is TGTGCCAGCAGTCTCTATTGGACGGCCACCTACGAGCAGTACTTC. This sequence encodes CASSLYWTATYEQYF.

The rearrangement joins TRBV11-2 to TRBJ1-2, with D possibly being TRBD1 (6 bases). This CDR3 is 18 amino acids long. Germline V gene lookup returns CDR1 SGHAT and CDR2 FQNNGV. V was shortened by 4 bases and J by 0 bases, with 21 bases between the two germline ends. Here the CDR3 DNA reads TGTGCCAGCAGCTATCCCGGGACAACCCTAATAGCTAACTATGGCTACACCTTC. It specifies CASSYPGTTLIANYGYTF.

The chain uses TRBV7-9 and TRBJ1-2, with a possible D match to TRBD1 (6 bases). Germline V gene lookup returns CDR1 SEHNR and CDR2 FQNEAQ (reference sequence). V gave up 5 bases and J gave up 6 bases, with 16 bases separating them. There are 14 residues in the CDR3. CDR3 sequence: CASSRRGGLDGYTF. Written as DNA, the CDR3 is TGTGCCAGCAGCCGTCGGGGGGGGCTCGATGGCTACACCTTC.

The chain combines TRBV6-5 with TRBJ1-2; no definite D call. CDR3 size: 13 residues. V was pared by 2 bases and J by 2 bases, with 6 bases between. In germline, CDR1 is MNHEY, CDR2 SVGAGI. The CDR3 DNA sequence: TGTGCCAGCAGTTACGGCCAGAACTATGGCTACACCTTC. Translated: CASSYGQNYGYTF.

V and J are TRBV30 and TRBJ2-1, with D perhaps TRBD1 or TRBD2 (5 bases each). The CDR3 is made up of 13 amino acids. Trimming removed 1 base from V and 9 bases from J, with 13 bases in between. Germline assignment: CDR1 GTSNPN and CDR2 SVGIG (reference sequence). This chain's CDR3 is CAWSGGRSSEQFF. The CDR3 region has the DNA TGTGCCTGGAGTGGGGGACGGTCGAGTGAGCAGTTCTTC.

This clone was picked up one time. The chain is built from TRBV4-1 and TRBJ2-3; TRBD1 matches at 10 bases. The CDR3 is 14 residues long. V shed 6 bases and J 5 bases; nucleotides not matched to a gene: 5. Germline V lookup: CDR1 MGHRA, CDR2 YSYEKL. CDR3 DNA: TGCGCCAGCAGAGAGACAGGGGGCATAGATACGCAGTATTTT. This gives the protein CASRETGGIDTQYF.

CDR3 sequence reads: CASSLAGWPSGIQETQYF. CDR3 DNA: TGCGCCAGCAGCTTGGCCGGGTGGCCTAGCGGGATCCAAGAGACCCAGTACTTC. The J gene is TRBJ2-5, the V gene TRBV5-1, with 9 bases that match TRBD2. This CDR3 has 18 residues. Germline CDR1 reads SGHRS; CDR2 reads YFSETQ. V gave up 0 bases and J gave up 1 base; unmatched junction bases: 10.

This sequence joins TRBV7-9 and TRBJ2-7; a possible D gene is TRBD1 (5 bases). Trimming cost V 11 bases and J 2 bases, with 16 bases left between them. Germline V gene data show CDR1 as SEHNR and CDR2 as FQNEAQ (reference sequence). CDR3 length equals 13 residues. CDR3 loop: CAGTGNPAYEQYF. CDR3 in DNA: TGTGCCGGTACAGGTAACCCAGCCTACGAGCAGTACTTC.

The rearrangement links TRBV27 to TRBJ2-3; 7 nucleotides align to TRBD1. Germline CDR1 is MNHEY and CDR2 is SMNVEV (reference sequence). The CDR3 sequence is 20 residues long. The V and J ends lost 5 bases and 0 bases, in that order; junction bases with no gene match: 20. The chain's CDR3 is CASSQTTNRQGRLSTDTQYF. CDR3 nucleotides: TGTGCCAGCAGTCAAACCACAAACCGACAGGGACGGCTTAGCACAGATACGCAGTATTTT.

The chain combines TRBV9 with TRBJ2-3; either TRBD1 or TRBD2 may fit D (5 bases each). The germline V and J ends were trimmed by 0 bases and 8 bases, with 19 bases remaining between them. Germline-derived CDR1 and CDR2 are SGDLS and YYNGEE. This CDR3 is built from 16 residues. CDR3 nucleotides: TGTGCCAGCAGCGTAGGGTACCGGGGCGAATTGGGTACGCAGTATTTT. This gives the protein CASSVGYRGELGTQYF.

The CDR3 region is CASSPGPGGYTEAFF. The CDR3 region has the DNA TGTGCCAGCAGCCCGGGGCCCGGGGGATACACTGAAGCTTTCTTT. The J gene is TRBJ1-1, the V gene TRBV9, with D perhaps matching TRBD1 (5 bases). The CDR3 runs to 15 residues. The V end lost 4 bases, the J end lost 3 bases, and 16 bases lay between the germline ends. Germline values: CDR1 SGDLS, CDR2 YYNGEE.

The V call is TRBV14, the J call TRBJ2-7; D ambiguous. The CDR3 is 13 amino acids. The V gene lost 4 bases and the J gene lost 3 bases, with 10 bases spanning the gap. Germline CDR1 and CDR2: SGHDN and FVKESK. CDR3 in amino acids: CASSPARYYEQYF. The CDR3 DNA sequence: TGTGCCAGCAGCCCGGCGAGATACTACGAGCAGTACTTC.

This chain connects TRBV4-2 to TRBJ1-6; D gene unclear. V was pared by 4 bases and J by 10 bases, with 17 bases between. Germline-derived CDR1 and CDR2 are LGHNA and YNFKEQ. The CDR3 is made up of 15 amino acids. The CDR3 sequence: CASSPAIVTGSPLHF. DNA of the CDR3: TGTGCCAGCAGCCCCGCGATCGTGACCGGGTCACCCCTCCACTTT.

Remarks on this clone: Other DNA sequences within the sample encode an identical CDR3. The chain has TRBV7-8 and TRBJ1-1, with TRBD1 matching 10 bases. The CDR3 consists of 14 residues. Germline CDR1 is SGHVS and CDR2 is FQNEAQ. V was pared by 5 bases and J by 4 bases, with 4 bases of the junction left unmatched. In nucleotides, the CDR3 is TGTGCCAGCAGCCGGTGGACAGGGGGCACTGAAGCTTTCTTT. Residues: CASSRWTGGTEAFF.

The rearrangement joins TRBV11-2 to TRBJ1-1; TRBD1 might be the D (5 bases). The CDR3 is made up of 18 amino acids. Per germline, CDR1 SGHAT and CDR2 FQNNGV. Trimming removed 1 base from V and 0 bases from J, with 18 bases in between. This CDR3 is CASSLGFSGHLLNTEAFF. The CDR3 nucleotides are TGTGCCAGCAGCTTAGGGTTTAGTGGACACTTGTTGAACACTGAAGCTTTCTTT.

V and J are TRBV4-1 and TRBJ2-7, with D hard to call. Trimming took off 6 bases at V and 5 bases at J, with 14 bases between the two ends. This CDR3 has 13 residues. Per germline, CDR1 MGHRA and CDR2 YSYEKL. CDR3 loop: CASSTGPGDEQYF. The DNA of the CDR3 is TGCGCCAGCAGTACCGGGCCTGGGGACGAGCAGTACTTC.

This chain links TRBV13 with TRBJ2-3; 8 bases are shared with TRBD2. Germline V CDR1 and CDR2: PRHDT, FYEKMQ (reference sequence). This CDR3 contains 17 residues. V lost 5 bases and J lost 1; bases outside the gene matches: 11. CDR3 amino acids: CASSPRERGPGTDTQYF. DNA of the CDR3: TGTGCCAGCAGCCCCAGGGAGCGGGGGCCGGGCACAGATACGCAGTATTTT.

In this sample, this clone turned up a few times. The rearrangement links TRBV27 to TRBJ1-5, with D maybe TRBD1 (5 bases). Germline CDR1 reads MNHEY; CDR2 reads SMNVEV (reference sequence). The V end lost 1 base, the J end lost 9 bases, and 10 bases lay between the germline ends. The CDR3 has 13 residues. The CDR3 region is CASSLWGGRPQHF. DNA for the CDR3: TGTGCCAGCAGTTTATGGGGCGGGCGGCCCCAGCATTTT.

The genes are TRBV27 and TRBJ2-7; a possible D gene is TRBD1 (6 bases). The CDR3 length is 13 residues. The V end lost 2 bases, the J end lost 4 bases, and 9 bases lay between the germline ends. Per germline, CDR1 MNHEY and CDR2 SMNVEV (reference sequence). CDR3 region: CASSLGTIYEQYF. The CDR3 nucleotides read TGTGCCAGCAGTTTAGGGACAATTTACGAGCAGTACTTC.

This clone came up once. CDR3 amino acids: CASSSTGTGGFGAFF. The CDR3 bases are TGTGCCAGCAGCTCCACCGGGACAGGGGGATTTGGGGCTTTCTTT. The gene calls are TRBV5-5 and TRBJ1-1, with TRBD1 matching over 11 bases. The junction had 12 bases not matched to a gene; V was cut back by 3 bases and J by 11 bases. From germline, CDR1 is SGHKS and CDR2 YYEKEE (reference sequence). The CDR3 has 15 amino acids. The complete variable domain, with remaining parts taken from reference TRBV5-5 and TRBJ1-1, reads DAGVTQSPTHLIKTRGQQVTLRCSPISGHKSVSWYQQVLGQGPQFIFQYYEKEERGRGNFPDRFSARQFPNYSSELNVNALLLGDSALYLCASSSTGTGGFGAFFGQGTRLTVV.

The sample holds one count of this clone. The chain links TRBV6-6 to TRBJ1-5; no reliable D call. Germline V gene lookup returns CDR1 MNHNY and CDR2 SVGAGI (reference sequence). The CDR3 is 13 residues long. Between the trimmed V and J ends, which lost 0 bases and 8 bases, there was a span of 8 bases. The CDR3 region has the DNA TGTGCCAGCAGTTACTCGGATGGTAAGCCCCAGCATTTT. Its protein product is CASSYSDGKPQHF.

This chain joins TRBV5-6 and TRBJ1-2, with TRBD1 identical over 9 bases. This CDR3 spans 17 amino acids. V was pared by 4 bases and J by 4 bases, with 14 bases of the junction left unmatched. The V gene's germline CDR1 is SGHDT and CDR2 YYEEEE. For the CDR3, the DNA is TGTGCCAGCAGCCCCCTGAAGGGACAGGGATACCTCTATGGCTACACCTTC. As protein: CASSPLKGQGYLYGYTF.

The chain couples TRBV21-1 to TRBJ1-2; TRBD1 reflects the table's D call only, with no check against the DNA. TRBV21-1 has pseudogene status. The CDR3 runs to 16 residues. CDR3 DNA: TGTGCCAGCAGCAAATCCCAGGGGGCGCCCGACTATGGCTACACCTTC. Encoded protein: CASSKSQGAPDYGYTF.

The chain has TRBV14 and TRBJ2-1; D possibly corresponds to TRBD1 (6 bases). The CDR3 has 14 residues. Germline V gives CDR1 SGHDN, CDR2 FVKESK. Trimming stripped 4 bases from V and 10 bases from J, with 17 bases between. CDR3 bases: TGTGCCAGCAGCCCAGTTTCAGGGGTAGACGAGCAGTTCTTC. It encodes CASSPVSGVDEQFF.